The source of this T cell receptor (beta chain) is a study of neoadjuvant nivolumab and ipilimumab in lung cancer. Method: immunoSEQ multiplex PCR; TCRdb's copy keeps in-frame clones and lacks some. The data show roughly 32,000 clones, 80% to 95% seen once. The receptor comes from an adult with non-small cell lung cancer. Sequencing used peripheral blood, obtained after neoadjuvant nivolumab, alone or with ipilimumab, at or shortly before surgery.

The chain's CDR3 is CASSGAPEVLTYNEQFF. CDR3 sequence (DNA): TGTGCCAGCAGTGGGGCTCCGGAGGTTCTGACCTACAATGAGCAGTTCTTC. The chain uses TRBV2 and TRBJ2-1; a possible D gene is TRBD2 (5 bases). CDR1 is SNHLY and CDR2 is FYNNEI in the germline V gene. This CDR3 has 17 amino acids. Trimming removed 4 bases at V and 2 bases at J, with 18 bases between.